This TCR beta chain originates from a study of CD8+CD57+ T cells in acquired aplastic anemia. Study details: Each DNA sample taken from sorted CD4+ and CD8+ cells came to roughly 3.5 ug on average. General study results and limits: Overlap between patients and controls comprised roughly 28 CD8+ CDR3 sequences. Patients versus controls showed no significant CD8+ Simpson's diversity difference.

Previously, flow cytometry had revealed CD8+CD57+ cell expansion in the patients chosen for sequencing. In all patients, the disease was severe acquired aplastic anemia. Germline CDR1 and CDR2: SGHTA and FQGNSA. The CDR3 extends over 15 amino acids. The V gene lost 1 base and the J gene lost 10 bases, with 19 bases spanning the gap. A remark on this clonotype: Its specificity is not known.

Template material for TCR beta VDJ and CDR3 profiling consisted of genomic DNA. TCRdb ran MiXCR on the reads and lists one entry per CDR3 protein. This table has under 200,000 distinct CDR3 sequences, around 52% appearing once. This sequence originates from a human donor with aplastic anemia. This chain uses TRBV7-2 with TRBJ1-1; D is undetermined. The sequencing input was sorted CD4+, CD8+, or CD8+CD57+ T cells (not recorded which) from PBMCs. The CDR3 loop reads CASSLGAEVASRAFF. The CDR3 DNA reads TGTGCCAGCAGCTTAGGGGCGGAAGTTGCCTCCAGAGCTTTCTTT. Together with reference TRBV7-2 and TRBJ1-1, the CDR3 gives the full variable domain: GAGVSQSPSNKVTEKGKDVELRCDPISGHTALYWYRQSLGQGLEFLIYFQGNSAPDKSGLPSDRFSAERTGGSVSTLTIQRTQQEDSAVYLCASSLGAEVASRAFFGQGTRLTVV.